This T cell receptor (beta chain) was observed in a study of blood T cell repertoires in COVID-19. Study at large: In each case, the material was cDNA or gDNA derived from T cells, B-cell-depleted T cells, or PBMCs.

Germline CDR1 is KGHSH and CDR2 is LQKENI. The CDR3 runs 13 residues. V was clipped by 5 bases and J by 2 bases, with 9 bases between them. Original processing notes: Amplification with reference gene primers provided the estimates of nucleated cell counts. The table came from immunoSEQ multiplex PCR; TCRdb's copy has only in-frame clones and leaves some out. Clone size and the V and J calls come from that table; the DNA yielded D and trimming. In the table there are 270,000 or so clones, under 90% of which are singletons. This clonotype originated in a woman between 18 and 29 years old with acute or convalescent COVID-19. The sample taken for sequencing was peripheral blood. The chain employs TRBV18 and TRBJ1-1; D possibly corresponds to TRBD1 (5 bases). The DNA for the CDR3 is TGTGCCAGCTCAGACAGTGAAAACACTGAAGCTTTCTTT. It codes for CASSDSENTEAFF. The full variable domain, rest sourced from reference TRBV18 and TRBJ1-1, is NAGVMQNPRHLVRRRGQEARLRCSPMKGHSHVYWYRQLPEEGLKFMVYLQKENIIDESGMPKERFSAEFPKEGPSILRIQQVVRGDSAAYFCASSDSENTEAFFGQGTRLTVV.